This TCR beta chain was found in a study of blood T cell repertoires in COVID-19. Libraries were prepared by immunoSEQ multiplex PCR; TCRdb keeps only in-frame clonotypes and omits some of them. The table has under 200,000 clones, 86% seen once. Trimming left V 4 bases short and J 4 bases short, with 14 bases between. Germline CDR1 reads SGHRS; CDR2 reads YFSETQ. The CDR3 has 14 residues. This receptor was taken from a woman aged 60-75 years with COVID-19, enrolled during active disease. The sequenced sample was peripheral blood. The chain links TRBV5-1 to TRBJ1-1; tentative D call: TRBD1 (5 bases). The CDR3 region has the DNA TGCGCCAGCAGCCCTTGGGGGGGTTCCACTGAAGCTTTCTTT. It translates to CASSPWGGSTEAFF.